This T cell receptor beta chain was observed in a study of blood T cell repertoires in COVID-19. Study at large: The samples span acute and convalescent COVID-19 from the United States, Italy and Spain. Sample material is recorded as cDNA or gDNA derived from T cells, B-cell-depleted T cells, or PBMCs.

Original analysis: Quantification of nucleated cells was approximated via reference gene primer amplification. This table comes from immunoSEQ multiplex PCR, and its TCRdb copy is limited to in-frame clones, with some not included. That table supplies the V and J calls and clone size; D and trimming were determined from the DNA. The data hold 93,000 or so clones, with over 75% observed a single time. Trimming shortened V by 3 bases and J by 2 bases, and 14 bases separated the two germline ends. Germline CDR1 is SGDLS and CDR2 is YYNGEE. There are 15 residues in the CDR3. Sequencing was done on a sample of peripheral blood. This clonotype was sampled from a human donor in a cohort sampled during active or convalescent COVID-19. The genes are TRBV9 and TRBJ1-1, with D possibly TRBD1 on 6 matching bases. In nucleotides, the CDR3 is TGTGCCAGCAGCGCCCGGGGGGGCAGAAACACTGAAGCTTTCTTT. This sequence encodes CASSARGGRNTEAFF.